The sequence of this TCR beta chain was determined in a study of blood T cell repertoires in COVID-19. Trimming cost V 5 bases and J 5 bases; bases outside gene matches: 7. CDR3 length: 14 residues. Germline CDR1 is SGHRS and CDR2 is YFSETQ. Authors' processing steps: Amplification from reference gene primers served as the basis for estimated nucleated cell counts. Clones were read by immunoSEQ multiplex PCR, and TCRdb kept only the in-frame ones, dropping some. V, J and clone size derive from that table, while D and trimming were established from the DNA sequence. The repertoire holds about 100,000 clones, with around 80% as singletons. On this clone: Other DNA sequences in the same sample also yield this CDR3.

J is TRBJ2-1 and V is TRBV5-1, with 7 bases that match TRBD1. This clonotype was sampled from a man between 65 and 79 years old with acute or convalescent COVID-19. The source material was peripheral blood. CDR3 sequence: CASSLRTGDNEQFF. The CDR3 DNA sequence: TGCGCCAGCAGTCTACGGACAGGAGACAATGAGCAGTTCTTC.